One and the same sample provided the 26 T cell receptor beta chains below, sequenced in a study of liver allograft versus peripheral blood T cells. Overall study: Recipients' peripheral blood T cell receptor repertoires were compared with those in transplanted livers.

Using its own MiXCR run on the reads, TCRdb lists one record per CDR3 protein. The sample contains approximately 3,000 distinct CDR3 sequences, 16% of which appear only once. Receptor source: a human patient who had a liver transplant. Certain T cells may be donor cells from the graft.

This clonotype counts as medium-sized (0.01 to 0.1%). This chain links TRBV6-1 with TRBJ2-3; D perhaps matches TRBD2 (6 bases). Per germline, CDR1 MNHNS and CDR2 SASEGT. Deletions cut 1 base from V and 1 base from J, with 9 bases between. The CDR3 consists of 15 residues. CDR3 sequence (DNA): TGTGCCAGCAGTGAAGAGACGGGGGGCACAGATACGCAGTATTTT. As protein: CASSEETGGTDTQYF.

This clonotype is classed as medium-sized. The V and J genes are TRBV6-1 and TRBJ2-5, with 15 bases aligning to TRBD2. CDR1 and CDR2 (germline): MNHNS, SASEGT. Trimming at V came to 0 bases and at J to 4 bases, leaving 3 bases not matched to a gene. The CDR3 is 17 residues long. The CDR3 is CASSEAQGLAGGETQYF. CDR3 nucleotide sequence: TGTGCCAGCAGTGAAGCGCAGGGACTAGCGGGGGGAGAGACCCAGTACTTC.

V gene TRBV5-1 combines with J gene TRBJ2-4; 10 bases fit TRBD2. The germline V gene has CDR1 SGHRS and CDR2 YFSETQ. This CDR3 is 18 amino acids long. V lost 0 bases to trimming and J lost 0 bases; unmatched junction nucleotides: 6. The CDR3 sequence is CASSLAWTSGIAKNIQYF. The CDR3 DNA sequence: TGCGCCAGCAGCTTGGCCTGGACTAGCGGAATAGCCAAAAACATTCAGTACTTC.

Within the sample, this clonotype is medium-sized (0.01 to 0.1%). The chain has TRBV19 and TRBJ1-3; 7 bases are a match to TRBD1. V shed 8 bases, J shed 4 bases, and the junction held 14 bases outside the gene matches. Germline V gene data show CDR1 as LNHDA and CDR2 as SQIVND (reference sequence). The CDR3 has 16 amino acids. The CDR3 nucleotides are TGTGCCAGTTCTGAACGTCTCAGGGGGTCCGGAAACACCATATATTTT. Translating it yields CASSERLRGSGNTIYF.

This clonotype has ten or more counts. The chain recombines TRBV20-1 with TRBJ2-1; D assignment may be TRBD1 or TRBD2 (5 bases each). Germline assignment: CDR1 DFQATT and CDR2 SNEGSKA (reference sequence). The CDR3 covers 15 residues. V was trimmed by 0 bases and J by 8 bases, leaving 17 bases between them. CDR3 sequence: CSAREPGREIDEQFF. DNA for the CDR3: TGCAGTGCTAGAGAACCGGGACGAGAAATCGATGAGCAGTTCTTC.

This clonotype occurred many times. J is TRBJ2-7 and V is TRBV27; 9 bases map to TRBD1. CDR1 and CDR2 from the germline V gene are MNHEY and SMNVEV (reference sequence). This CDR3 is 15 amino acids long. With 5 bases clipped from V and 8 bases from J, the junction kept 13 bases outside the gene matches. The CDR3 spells CASSPMEGTGPQQYF. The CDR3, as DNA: TGTGCCAGCAGTCCTATGGAAGGGACAGGGCCACAGCAGTACTTC.

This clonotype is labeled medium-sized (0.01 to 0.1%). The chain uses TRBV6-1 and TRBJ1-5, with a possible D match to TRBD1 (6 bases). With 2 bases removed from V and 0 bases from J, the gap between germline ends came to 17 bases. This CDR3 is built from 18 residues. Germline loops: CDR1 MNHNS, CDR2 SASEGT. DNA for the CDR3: TGTGCCAGCAGTGAAATTCAGGGGCGCTACTATAGCAATCAGCCCCAGCATTTT. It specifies CASSEIQGRYYSNQPQHF.

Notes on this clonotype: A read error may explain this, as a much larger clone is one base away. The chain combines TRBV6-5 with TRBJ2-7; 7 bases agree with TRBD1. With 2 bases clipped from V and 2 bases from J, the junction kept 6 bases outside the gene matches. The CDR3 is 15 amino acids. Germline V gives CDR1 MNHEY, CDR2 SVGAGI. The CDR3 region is CASSYGQEEAYEQYF. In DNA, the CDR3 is TGTGCCAGCAGTTACGGACAGGAGGAAGCCTACGAGCAGTACTTC.

CDR3 sequence (DNA): TGTGCCTGGTCGACTGAGACCCCCTACGAGCAGTACTTC. This sequence encodes CAWSTETPYEQYF. The rearrangement links TRBV30 to TRBJ2-7; no firm D call. The ends were cut back, 5 bases at V and 2 bases at J, with 13 bases in the middle. Germline CDR1 is GTSNPN and CDR2 is SVGIG (reference sequence). This CDR3 contains 13 residues.

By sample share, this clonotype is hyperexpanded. The CDR3 nucleotides are TGTGCCAGCAGCCGGGACTCCATGCTCCGGGAGCTGTTTTTT. Amino acid sequence: CASSRDSMLRELFF. The rearrangement links TRBV7-4 to TRBJ2-2, with a tentative D call TRBD2 (6 bases). V was trimmed by 5 bases and J by 9 bases, leaving 16 bases between them. This CDR3 comprises 14 residues. The germline CDR1 and CDR2 sequences are SGHVT and SQSDAQ.

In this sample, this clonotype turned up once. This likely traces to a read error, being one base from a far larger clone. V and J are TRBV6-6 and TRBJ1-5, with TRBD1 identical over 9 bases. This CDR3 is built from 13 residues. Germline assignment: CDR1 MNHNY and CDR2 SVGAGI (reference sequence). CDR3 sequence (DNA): TGTGCCAGCGGGGGACAGGGCAGTCAGCCCAAGCATTTT. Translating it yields CASGGQGSQPKHF.

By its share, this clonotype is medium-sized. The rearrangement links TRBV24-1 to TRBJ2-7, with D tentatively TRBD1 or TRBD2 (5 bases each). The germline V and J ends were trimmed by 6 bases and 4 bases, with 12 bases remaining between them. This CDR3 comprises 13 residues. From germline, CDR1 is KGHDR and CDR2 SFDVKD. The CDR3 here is CATSRTGAYEQYF. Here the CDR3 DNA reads TGTGCCACCAGTAGGACTGGGGCATACGAGCAGTACTTC.

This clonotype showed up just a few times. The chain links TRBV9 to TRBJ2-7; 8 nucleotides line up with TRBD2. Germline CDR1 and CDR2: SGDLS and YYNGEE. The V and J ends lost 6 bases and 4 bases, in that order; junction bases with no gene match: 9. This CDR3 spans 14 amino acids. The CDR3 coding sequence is TGTGCCAGCACCTCCGGGGGGGGGACATACGAGCAGTACTTC. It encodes CASTSGGGTYEQYF.

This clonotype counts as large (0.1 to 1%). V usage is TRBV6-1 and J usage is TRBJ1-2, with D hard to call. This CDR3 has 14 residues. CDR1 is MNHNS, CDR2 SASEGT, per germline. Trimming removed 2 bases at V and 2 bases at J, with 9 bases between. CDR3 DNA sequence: TGTGCCAGCAGTGAATTCTACGGAAACTATGGCTACACCTTC. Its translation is CASSEFYGNYGYTF.

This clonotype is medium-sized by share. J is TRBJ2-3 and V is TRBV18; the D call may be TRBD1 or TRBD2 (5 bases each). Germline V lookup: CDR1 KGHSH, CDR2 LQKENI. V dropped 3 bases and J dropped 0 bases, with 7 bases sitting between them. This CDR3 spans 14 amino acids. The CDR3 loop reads CASSPGPSTDTQYF. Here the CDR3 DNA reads TGTGCCAGCTCACCGGGACCAAGCACAGATACGCAGTATTTT.

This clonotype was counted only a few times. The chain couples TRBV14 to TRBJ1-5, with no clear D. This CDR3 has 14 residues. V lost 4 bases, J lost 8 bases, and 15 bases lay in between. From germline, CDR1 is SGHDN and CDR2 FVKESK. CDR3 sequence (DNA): TGTGCCAGCAGCCTTACGCACACCTTGAAGCCCCAGCATTTT. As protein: CASSLTHTLKPQHF.

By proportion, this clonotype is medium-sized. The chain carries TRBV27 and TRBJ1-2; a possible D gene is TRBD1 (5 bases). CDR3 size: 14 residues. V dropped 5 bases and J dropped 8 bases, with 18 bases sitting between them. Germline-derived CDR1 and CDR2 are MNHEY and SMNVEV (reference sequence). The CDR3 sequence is CASSPQGAQEGYTF. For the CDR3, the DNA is TGTGCCAGCAGTCCGCAGGGCGCTCAAGAGGGCTACACCTTC.

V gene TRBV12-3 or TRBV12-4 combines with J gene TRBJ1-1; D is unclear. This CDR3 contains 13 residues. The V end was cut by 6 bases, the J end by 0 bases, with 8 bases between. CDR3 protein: CASSPTVNTEAFF. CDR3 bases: TGTGCCAGCAGCCCCACAGTGAACACTGAAGCTTTCTTT.

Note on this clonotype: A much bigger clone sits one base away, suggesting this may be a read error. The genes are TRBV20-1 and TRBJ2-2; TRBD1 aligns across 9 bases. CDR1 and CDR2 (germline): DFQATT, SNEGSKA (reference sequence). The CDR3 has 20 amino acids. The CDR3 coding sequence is TGCAGTTCTAGAGGTCTTAGCCCTCGGACAGGGGCCGCGACGGACCTGGAGCTGTTTTTT. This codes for CSSRGLSPRTGAATDLELFF.

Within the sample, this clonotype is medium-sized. CDR3 sequence reads: CASSVSAHNEQFF. The CDR3 bases are TGTGCCAGCAGCGTAAGCGCCCACAATGAGCAGTTCTTC. The chain uses TRBV9 and TRBJ2-1; D ambiguous. CDR3 length equals 13 residues. The germline V gene has CDR1 SGDLS and CDR2 YYNGEE. The V and J ends lost 1 base and 5 bases respectively, with 7 bases between them.

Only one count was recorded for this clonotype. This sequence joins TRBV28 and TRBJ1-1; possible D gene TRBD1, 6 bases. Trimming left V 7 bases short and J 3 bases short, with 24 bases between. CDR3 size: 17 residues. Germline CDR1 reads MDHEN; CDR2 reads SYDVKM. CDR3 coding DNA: TGTGCCAGCACCGCGCCGGACAGATCCTTAAGGGACACTGAAGCTTTCTTT. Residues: CASTAPDRSLRDTEAFF.

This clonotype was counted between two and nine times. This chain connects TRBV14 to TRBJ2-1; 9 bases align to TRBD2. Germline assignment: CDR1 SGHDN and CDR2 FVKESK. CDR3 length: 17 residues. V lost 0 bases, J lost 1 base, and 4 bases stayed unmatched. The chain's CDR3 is CASSQDRAGGSYNEQFF. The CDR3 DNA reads TGTGCCAGCAGCCAAGATCGAGCGGGAGGTTCCTACAATGAGCAGTTCTTC.

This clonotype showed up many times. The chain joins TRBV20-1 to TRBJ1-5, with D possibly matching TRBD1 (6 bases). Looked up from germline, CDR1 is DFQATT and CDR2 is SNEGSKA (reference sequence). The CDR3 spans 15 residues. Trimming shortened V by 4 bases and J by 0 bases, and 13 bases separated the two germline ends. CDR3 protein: CSAIQGIYSNQPQHF. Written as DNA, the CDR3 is TGCAGTGCTATACAGGGTATCTATAGCAATCAGCCCCAGCATTTT.

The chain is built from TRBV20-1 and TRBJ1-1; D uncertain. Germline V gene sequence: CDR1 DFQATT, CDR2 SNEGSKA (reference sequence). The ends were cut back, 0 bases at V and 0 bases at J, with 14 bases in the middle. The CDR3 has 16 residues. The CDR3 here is CSARDKGRPLNTEAFF. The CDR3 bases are TGCAGTGCTAGAGATAAAGGAAGGCCGCTGAACACTGAAGCTTTCTTT.

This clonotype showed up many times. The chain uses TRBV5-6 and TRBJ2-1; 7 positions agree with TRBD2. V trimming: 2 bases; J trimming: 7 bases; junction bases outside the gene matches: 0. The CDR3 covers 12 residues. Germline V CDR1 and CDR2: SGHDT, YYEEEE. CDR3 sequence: CASSLLANEQFF. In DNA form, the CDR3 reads TGTGCCAGCAGCTTACTAGCGAATGAGCAGTTCTTC.

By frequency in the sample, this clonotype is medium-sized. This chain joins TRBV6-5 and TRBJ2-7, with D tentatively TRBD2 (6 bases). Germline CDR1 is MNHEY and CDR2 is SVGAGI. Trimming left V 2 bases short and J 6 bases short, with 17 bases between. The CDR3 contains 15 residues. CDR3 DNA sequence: TGTGCCAGCAGTTACACGCGATACCGGGACTCCGAGCAGTACTTC. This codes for CASSYTRYRDSEQYF.